This T cell receptor (beta chain) was obtained from a study of response to subunit inactivated influenza vaccine. Using its own MiXCR run on the RT-PCR reads, TCRdb lists one record per CDR3 protein. Of fewer than 600,000 distinct CDR3 sequences in the sample, approximately 7.7% were seen once. The germline CDR1 and CDR2 sequences are MGHDK and SYGVNS. The ends were cut back, 4 bases at V and 1 base at J, with 9 bases in the middle. The CDR3 runs 14 residues. This clonotype has just a few counts. This clonotype was sampled from a man aged 50-75 years who received an inactivated influenza vaccine. The input for sequencing was PBMCs from blood, taken roughly 24 months after vaccination. V is TRBV25-1 and J is TRBJ2-3; no clear D. The CDR3 loop is CASSVAVRTDTQYF. For the CDR3, the DNA is TGTGCCAGCAGTGTTGCGGTACGCACAGATACGCAGTATTTT.